Below are 11 T cell receptor beta chains sequenced from a single sample in a study of STAT5B mutations in CD4+ large granular lymphocyte leukemia. Sequencing used immunoSEQ multiplex PCR; TCRdb keeps in-frame clones, though not all of them. Found here are 30,000 to 35,000 clones, roughly 76% of them singletons; the top ten hold 4.4%. What was sequenced was CD4+ T cells from blood buffy coats. The receptors here all came from a human donor in good health.

The V gene is TRBV5-1, the J gene TRBJ2-7; 9 bases are a match to TRBD1. With V trimmed by 0 bases and J by 6 bases, 13 bases remained unmatched. The length of the CDR3 is 17 residues. Germline CDR1 and CDR2: SGHRS and YFSETQ. The CDR3 coding sequence is TGCGCCAGCAGCTTGGGACTAACCGGGACAGGGTTGAGCGAGCAGTACTTC. This translates into CASSLGLTGTGLSEQYF.

The chain carries TRBV20-1 and TRBJ1-1, with no clear D. Trimming took 1 base from V and 6 from J, leaving 3 bases between them. Per the germline V gene, CDR1 is DFQATT and CDR2 is SNEGSKA (reference sequence). The CDR3 runs 10 residues. CDR3 in amino acids: CSARGSEAFF. Written as DNA, the CDR3 is TGCAGTGCTAGAGGCTCTGAAGCTTTCTTT.

CDR3 nucleotide sequence: TGTGCCAGCCAACAGGGGTTGAACACTGAAGCTTTCTTT. As protein: CASQQGLNTEAFF. V gene TRBV6-1 combines with J gene TRBJ1-1, with 7 nucleotides matching TRBD1. The CDR3 covers 13 residues. Germline lookup yields CDR1 MNHNS and CDR2 SASEGT. After removal of 8 bases from V and 0 bases from J, the junction contained 3 bases not matched to a gene.

The chain is built from TRBV27 and TRBJ2-3; the D is unclear. Trimming removed 5 bases at V and 4 bases at J, with 13 bases between. The CDR3 sequence is 14 residues long. The germline CDR1 and CDR2 sequences are MNHEY and SMNVEV (reference sequence). CDR3 sequence: CASSPRPDADTQYF. The CDR3 DNA follows: TGTGCCAGCAGTCCGCGACCGGACGCAGATACGCAGTATTTT.

V is TRBV7-6 and J is TRBJ2-1, with D possibly matching TRBD1 (5 bases). V was clipped by 5 bases and J by 0 bases, with 11 bases between them. This CDR3 is built from 15 residues. Per germline, CDR1 SGHVS and CDR2 FNYEAQ. CDR3 sequence: CASSPTVSSYNEQFF. The CDR3, as DNA: TGTGCCAGCAGCCCGACAGTTAGCTCCTACAATGAGCAGTTCTTC.

V and J are TRBV5-5 and TRBJ1-5; a weak D match, TRBD1 (5 bases). Trimming shortened V by 0 bases and J by 3 bases, and 7 bases separated the two germline ends. The CDR3 totals 14 residues. CDR1 is SGHKS, CDR2 YYEKEE, per germline (reference sequence). This CDR3 is CASSLAGDNQPQHF. As DNA, the CDR3 is TGTGCCAGCAGCTTGGCGGGGGACAATCAGCCCCAGCATTTT.

This clone was detected a few times. The rearrangement uses TRBV2 and TRBJ1-5; maybe TRBD1 (6 bases). CDR1 is SNHLY, CDR2 FYNNEI, per germline. The CDR3 extends over 14 amino acids. Between the trimmed V and J ends, which lost 6 bases and 0 bases, there was a span of 9 bases. The CDR3: CASRRTDSNQPQHF. CDR3 nucleotide sequence: TGTGCCAGCAGAAGGACAGATAGCAATCAGCCCCAGCATTTT.

J is TRBJ2-5 and V is TRBV5-4; the D is unclear. The CDR3 totals 13 residues. Germline V gene lookup returns CDR1 SGHNT and CDR2 YYREEE (reference sequence). V lost 0 bases and J 5 bases, leaving 8 bases between the germline ends. The CDR3, as DNA: TGTGCCAGCAGCTTGGAGGGCCGGGAGACCCAGTACTTC. This sequence encodes CASSLEGRETQYF.

This clone was detected once. The chain recombines TRBV6-5 with TRBJ2-1, with D unresolved. V was trimmed by 5 bases and J by 7 bases, leaving 9 bases between them. The CDR3 loop spans 12 amino acids. Germline V gene sequence: CDR1 MNHEY, CDR2 SVGAGI. In nucleotides, the CDR3 is TGTGCCAGCAGTAGGACCGGGAATGAGCAGTTCTTC. Its translation: CASSRTGNEQFF.

The chain links TRBV11-2 to TRBJ2-5; D is ambiguous. With 2 bases removed from V and 2 bases from J, the gap between germline ends came to 6 bases. This CDR3 region has 13 residues. Germline V lookup: CDR1 SGHAT, CDR2 FQNNGV. The CDR3: CASSLWLQETQYF. The CDR3 DNA is TGTGCCAGCAGCTTATGGCTACAAGAGACCCAGTACTTC.

This clone occurred once. This rearrangement joins TRBV5-1 to TRBJ2-1; D uncertain. This CDR3 region has 16 residues. CDR1 is SGHRS, CDR2 YFSETQ, per germline. V gave up 0 bases and J gave up 6 bases, with 16 bases separating them. In nucleotides, the CDR3 is TGCGCCAGCAGCTTGGAGGGCAGGCCCTTGGGCAATGAGCAGTTCTTC. Translating it yields CASSLEGRPLGNEQFF.